This T cell receptor (beta chain) was recorded in a study of shared T cell receptors in the human thymus. The repertoire was sequenced with immunoSEQ multiplex PCR; TCRdb's copy has only in-frame clones and lacks some. The repertoire includes about 710,000 clones, over 75% of them detected once, and about 0.0094% sits in the top ten. In regard to this clone: Mismatch with germline at one junction end may stem from a read error.

Germline V gives CDR1 SNHLY, CDR2 FYNNEI. The CDR3 has 14 amino acids. The same data also contributed to another study, on human thymus T cells.

The source material was thymocytes. This chain links TRBV2 with TRBJ1-2; no reliable D call. The clonotype was recovered from a boy less than two years old with a congenital heart defect. CDR3 sequence reads: CASREGPANYGYTF. The CDR3 region has the DNA TGTGCCAGCAGGGAAGGGCCAGCTAACTATGGCTACACCTTC.